One sample yielded the 31 T cell receptor beta chains listed below, sequenced in a study of shared clonotypes between healthy human individuals. The assay was immunoSEQ multiplex PCR, and TCRdb's table has in-frame clones only and misses some. The sample consists of 2.3 million or so clones, over 85% of them appearing once. Sequenced sample: naive CD4+ T cells from PBMCs. The subset: CD45RA+ positively selected. These TCRs come from a man between 18 and 35 years old in good health. Some clones in this sample may be carry-over from other donors' samples.

The chain uses TRBV11-3 and TRBJ2-1; 9 bases line up with TRBD2. The V gene end was trimmed by 2 bases and the J gene end by 2 bases; junction bases not matched to a gene: 1. CDR1 and CDR2 (germline): SGHNT, YENEEA. This CDR3 has 15 amino acids. This chain's CDR3 is CASSLRLAAYNEQFF. DNA for the CDR3: TGTGCCAGCAGCTTAAGACTAGCGGCCTACAATGAGCAGTTCTTC.

Comments on this clone: Other DNA sequences within the sample encode an identical CDR3. The chain combines TRBV5-1 with TRBJ2-5, with D perhaps TRBD1 (6 bases). From germline, CDR1 is SGHRS and CDR2 YFSETQ. The CDR3 spans 12 residues. V was trimmed by 7 bases and J by 1 base, leaving 8 bases between them. The CDR3 protein is CASSDSQETQYF. CDR3 nucleotides: TGCGCCAGCTCGGACAGCCAAGAGACCCAGTACTTC.

In regard to this clone: Other DNA sequences within the sample encode an identical CDR3. The chain is built from TRBV6-5 and TRBJ2-7; TRBD2 matches 12 bases. V shed 0 bases and J 4 bases; nucleotides not matched to a gene: 1. The germline CDR1 and CDR2 sequences are MNHEY and SVGAGI. This CDR3 has 15 residues. The CDR3 nucleotides read TGTGCCAGCAGTTACTCGACTAGCGGGAGATACGAGCAGTACTTC. Its protein is CASSYSTSGRYEQYF.

The CDR3 loop reads CASSARKGSSGNTIYF. The CDR3 region has the DNA TGTGCCAGCAGTGCTCGGAAGGGGAGCTCTGGAAACACCATATATTTT. V gene TRBV28 combines with J gene TRBJ1-3; the D gene is possibly TRBD1 (5 bases). The germline V and J ends were trimmed by 5 bases and 0 bases, with 14 bases remaining between them. This CDR3 region has 16 residues. Germline V gene sequence: CDR1 MDHEN, CDR2 SYDVKM. Together with reference TRBV28 and TRBJ1-3, the CDR3 gives the full variable domain: DVKVTQSSRYLVKRTGEKVFLECVQDMDHENMFWYRQDPGLGLRLIYFSYDVKMKEKGDIPEGYSVSREKKERFSLILESASTNQTSMYLCASSARKGSSGNTIYFGEGSWLTVV.

The chain carries TRBV11-2 and TRBJ2-4; 8 bases align to TRBD1. This CDR3 comprises 14 residues. The V gene end was trimmed by 7 bases and the J gene end by 10 bases; junction bases not matched to a gene: 12. Germline CDR1 SGHAT, CDR2 FQNNGV. This chain's CDR3 is CASTTGEAKGIQYF. CDR3 in DNA: TGTGCCAGCACGACAGGGGAGGCCAAAGGGATTCAGTACTTC.

The chain is built from TRBV4-2 and TRBJ2-1; 9 positions match TRBD2. There are 17 residues in the CDR3. Germline CDR1 and CDR2: LGHNA and YNFKEQ. The V and J ends lost 3 bases and 8 bases, in that order; junction bases with no gene match: 14. As DNA, the CDR3 is TGTGCCAGCAGCCAGATGGGACTAGCTTCCCTGGACGATGAGCAGTTCTTC. It encodes CASSQMGLASLDDEQFF.

Worth noting for this clone: This sample also contains other DNA sequences that code for the same CDR3. The chain employs TRBV27 and TRBJ2-2; D assignment may be TRBD1 or TRBD2 (5 bases each). The V end lost 4 bases, the J end lost 1 base, and 7 bases lay between the germline ends. CDR1 is MNHEY, CDR2 SMNVEV, per germline (reference sequence). The CDR3 consists of 14 residues. The CDR3, as DNA: TGTGCCAGCAGTTCGAGGGGGAACACCGGGGAGCTGTTTTTT. As protein: CASSSRGNTGELFF.

The rearrangement uses TRBV9 and TRBJ2-3, with D tentatively TRBD1 (6 bases). Looked up from germline, CDR1 is SGDLS and CDR2 is YYNGEE. The V and J ends lost 3 bases and 5 bases respectively, with 16 bases between them. This CDR3 spans 15 amino acids. The CDR3: CASSAGRGFEDTQYF. The DNA for the CDR3 is TGTGCCAGCAGCGCCGGCAGGGGTTTCGAAGATACGCAGTATTTT.

The chain is built from TRBV7-2 and TRBJ2-5; D remains unclear. The germline gives CDR1 SGHTA, CDR2 FQGNSA. Trimming took 5 bases from V and 0 from J, leaving 13 bases between them. This CDR3 has 15 amino acids. The CDR3 DNA sequence: TGTGCCAGCAGCCAACGACTGGGGTACCAAGAGACCCAGTACTTC. Protein sequence: CASSQRLGYQETQYF.

V is TRBV29-1 and J is TRBJ1-2; TRBD1 is a possible D gene (5 bases). V lost 6 bases to trimming and J lost 6 bases, with 20 bases between them. Germline loops: CDR1 SQVTM, CDR2 ANQGSEA. The CDR3 consists of 14 residues. The CDR3 bases are TGCAGCGTGCTAAACAAGGGGCTAGATCATGGCTACACCTTC. Translated: CSVLNKGLDHGYTF.

The chain has TRBV11-2 and TRBJ2-7, with D perhaps matching TRBD1 or TRBD2 (7 bases each). The V end lost 2 bases, the J end lost 3 bases, and 11 bases lay between the germline ends. The CDR3 length is 14 residues. The V gene's germline CDR1 is SGHAT and CDR2 FQNNGV. This CDR3 is CASSLSRGGYEQYF. The CDR3 DNA reads as TGTGCCAGCAGCTTATCCAGGGGGGGCTACGAGCAGTACTTC.

On this clone itself: The sample contains more than one DNA sequence encoding this CDR3. The chain joins TRBV2 to TRBJ2-6; D is uncertain. Germline CDR1 SNHLY, CDR2 FYNNEI. V lost 1 base to trimming and J lost 2 bases, with 6 bases between them. This CDR3 contains 15 residues. The CDR3 DNA follows: TGTGCCAGCAGTGAAGAAGGAGCTGGGGCCAACGTCCTGACTTTC. This encodes CASSEEGAGANVLTF.

The rearrangement joins TRBV9 to TRBJ2-1; 7 bases are shared with TRBD1. The V gene end was trimmed by 4 bases and the J gene end by 0 bases; junction bases not matched to a gene: 10. Looked up from germline, CDR1 is SGDLS and CDR2 is YYNGEE. CDR3 size: 17 residues. CDR3 sequence reads: CASSPGVQGSSYNEQFF. DNA of the CDR3: TGTGCCAGCAGCCCCGGGGTACAGGGGTCCTCCTACAATGAGCAGTTCTTC. The variable domain in full, with the rest retrieved from reference TRBV9 and TRBJ2-1, is DSGVTQTPKHLITATGQRVTLRCSPRSGDLSVYWYQQSLDQGLQFLIQYYNGEERAKGNILERFSAQQFPDLHSELNLSSLELGDSALYFCASSPGVQGSSYNEQFFGPGTRLTVL.

This chain connects TRBV5-1 to TRBJ1-2, with 7 bases that match TRBD1. The CDR3 consists of 16 residues. The trim removed 0 bases at V and 4 bases at J, leaving 9 bases unmatched. Per germline, CDR1 SGHRS and CDR2 YFSETQ. CDR3 DNA sequence: TGCGCCAGCAGCTTGGACGACAGGGCCAGCTCCTATGGCTACACCTTC. Translating gives CASSLDDRASSYGYTF. Full variable domain (outside the CDR3, taken from reference TRBV5-1 and TRBJ1-2): KAGVTQTPRYLIKTRGQQVTLSCSPISGHRSVSWYQQTPGQGLQFLFEYFSETQRNKGNFPGRFSGRQFSNSRSEMNVSTLELGDSALYLCASSLDDRASSYGYTFGSGTRLTVV.

The chain employs TRBV11-2 and TRBJ2-7, with D tentatively TRBD1 (6 bases). V dropped 5 bases and J dropped 2 bases, with 7 bases sitting between them. The CDR3 is 12 amino acids. CDR1 is SGHAT, CDR2 FQNNGV, per germline. The CDR3, as DNA: TGTGCCAGCAGCACAGGGACCTACGAGCAGTACTTC. This gives the protein CASSTGTYEQYF.

This clone was seen just once. This same CDR3 is encoded by further DNA sequences in the sample. The V gene is TRBV28, the J gene TRBJ1-2; possible D gene TRBD1, 5 bases. Germline V lookup: CDR1 MDHEN, CDR2 SYDVKM. Deletions cut 3 bases from V and 3 bases from J, with 11 bases between. The length of the CDR3 is 14 residues. CDR3 sequence (DNA): TGTGCCAGCAGTTTGGGAGGGGTGGACTATGGCTACACCTTC. Residues: CASSLGGVDYGYTF.

In regard to this clone: This sample also contains other DNA sequences that code for the same CDR3. The J gene is TRBJ1-1, the V gene TRBV6-1; no clear D gene. The CDR3 has 13 residues. The V end was cut by 1 base, the J end by 1 base, with 4 bases between. Germline V lookup: CDR1 MNHNS, CDR2 SASEGT. CDR3 DNA sequence: TGTGCCAGCAGTGAAGGAGGGAACACTGAAGCTTTCTTT. Its translation is CASSEGGNTEAFF.

This chain links TRBV7-2 with TRBJ1-1; D uncertain. CDR3 length: 13 amino acids. Between the trimmed V and J ends, which lost 4 bases and 3 bases, there was a span of 9 bases. Germline V gene lookup returns CDR1 SGHTA and CDR2 FQGNSA. The CDR3: CASSSYRDTEAFF. The CDR3 bases are TGTGCCAGCAGCTCGTACCGGGACACTGAAGCTTTCTTT.

The chain couples TRBV14 to TRBJ1-5; D gene unclear. The CDR3 length is 17 residues. The germline CDR1 and CDR2 sequences are SGHDN and FVKESK. Between the trimmed V and J ends, which lost 6 bases and 0 bases, there was a span of 18 bases. CDR3 sequence (DNA): TGTGCCAGCAGTCACACACGTCCTCTAGATAGCAATCAGCCCCAGCATTTT. Encoded protein: CASSHTRPLDSNQPQHF.

V is TRBV6-6 and J is TRBJ1-4; 7 bases match TRBD1. Germline CDR1 and CDR2: MNHNY and SVGAGI (reference sequence). This CDR3 is built from 14 residues. With V trimmed by 5 bases and J by 4 bases, 4 bases remained unmatched. CDR3 sequence (DNA): TGTGCCAGCAGTCGACAGGGCCTTAATGAAAAACTGTTTTTT. Protein sequence: CASSRQGLNEKLFF.

The V gene is TRBV11-3, the J gene TRBJ2-1; a weak D match, TRBD2 (6 bases). V gave up 1 base and J gave up 7 bases, with 14 bases separating them. Germline V gene lookup returns CDR1 SGHNT and CDR2 YENEEA. This CDR3 spans 15 amino acids. CDR3: CASSLVGGSGNEQFF. CDR3 DNA sequence: TGTGCCAGCAGCTTAGTGGGAGGATCTGGTAATGAGCAGTTCTTC.

This clone was observed a handful of times. Other DNA sequences in the sample encode the same CDR3. The V call is TRBV9, the J call TRBJ2-2; D remains unclear. Per germline, CDR1 SGDLS and CDR2 YYNGEE. The CDR3 has 13 residues. V dropped 0 bases and J dropped 5 bases, with 5 bases sitting between them. DNA of the CDR3: TGTGCCAGCAGCGTAGAAGGGACCGGGGAGCTGTTTTTT. It codes for CASSVEGTGELFF.

V and J are TRBV19 and TRBJ1-5; 10 bases map to TRBD1. Losses at the gene ends were 2 bases for V and 2 bases for J; bases not matched to a gene: 6. CDR3 length: 17 amino acids. CDR1 is LNHDA, CDR2 SQIVND, per germline (reference sequence). For the CDR3, the DNA is TGTGCCAGTAGTATAAGGGGGACAGGGGAAGGCAATCAGCCCCAGCATTTT. It is translated as CASSIRGTGEGNQPQHF.

The CDR3 here is CASGSSGGETQYF. The CDR3 DNA sequence: TGTGCTAGTGGTTCCAGCGGCGGGGAGACCCAGTACTTC. The rearrangement joins TRBV12-5 to TRBJ2-5; a weak D match, TRBD2 (5 bases). Trimming left V 4 bases short and J 5 bases short, with 11 bases between. The CDR3 covers 13 residues. Germline V gives CDR1 LGHNT, CDR2 FRNRAP.

On this clone itself: The same CDR3 is also encoded by other DNA sequences in this sample. V and J are TRBV7-9 and TRBJ2-5; D is unresolved. Trimming removed 1 base from V and 5 bases from J, with 5 bases in between. The CDR3 loop spans 12 amino acids. CDR1 and CDR2 (germline): SEHNR, FQNEAQ (reference sequence). The CDR3 reads CASSLVVETQYF. DNA of the CDR3: TGTGCCAGCAGCTTAGTGGTTGAGACCCAGTACTTC.

This clone was picked up one time. This rearrangement joins TRBV7-8 to TRBJ2-5; D is unclear. This CDR3 is 11 amino acids long. In germline, CDR1 is SGHVS, CDR2 FQNEAQ. The V gene lost 5 bases and the J gene lost 8 bases, with 9 bases spanning the gap. As DNA, the CDR3 is TGTGCCAGCAGCCCATACACTACCCAGTACTTC. It is translated as CASSPYTTQYF. Combining the CDR3 with reference TRBV7-8 and TRBJ2-5 gives the whole variable domain GAGVSQSPRYKVAKRGQDVALRCDPISGHVSLFWYQQALGQGPEFLTYFQNEAQLDKSGLPSDRFFAERPEGSVSTLKIQRTQQEDSAVYLCASSPYTTQYFGPGTRLLVL.

The chain is built from TRBV18 and TRBJ1-3; D not certain. The CDR3 totals 15 residues. Trimming left V 6 bases short and J 0 bases short, with 12 bases between. Looked up from germline, CDR1 is KGHSH and CDR2 is LQKENI. The CDR3 is CASSLRPNSGNTIYF. The CDR3 coding sequence is TGTGCCAGCTCGCTCCGCCCTAACTCTGGAAACACCATATATTTT.

This sequence joins TRBV2 and TRBJ2-1, with no clear D. Germline loops: CDR1 SNHLY, CDR2 FYNNEI. CDR3 length: 12 amino acids. Trimming pared 6 bases from V and 8 bases from J, leaving 11 bases between. Here the CDR3 DNA reads TGTGCCAGCAGGGAGAGAGGCTATGAGCAGTTCTTC. Translation: CASRERGYEQFF. Looking up the rest from reference TRBV2 and TRBJ2-1 gives the full variable domain: EPEVTQTPSHQVTQMGQEVILRCVPISNHLYFYWYRQILGQKVEFLVSFYNNEISEKSEIFDDQFSVERPDGSNFTLKIRSTKLEDSAMYFCASRERGYEQFFGPGTRLTVL.

This chain connects TRBV7-7 to TRBJ2-5, with D perhaps TRBD2 (6 bases). Trimming left V 5 bases short and J 0 bases short, with 13 bases between. This CDR3 has 15 amino acids. The germline CDR1 and CDR2 sequences are SSHAT and FNYEAQ (reference sequence). CDR3 sequence: CASSNLGGNQETQYF. The CDR3 DNA reads TGTGCCAGCAGCAACCTGGGAGGCAACCAAGAGACCCAGTACTTC.

The rearrangement joins TRBV11-2 to TRBJ1-1; unclear D gene. CDR3 length: 11 amino acids. V lost 4 bases and J 4 bases, leaving 4 bases between the germline ends. Germline V CDR1 and CDR2: SGHAT, FQNNGV. CDR3 loop: CASSSGTEAFF. The CDR3 nucleotides are TGTGCCAGCAGCTCGGGCACTGAAGCTTTCTTT.

The chain links TRBV11-2 to TRBJ2-1, with D perhaps assigned TRBD1 or TRBD2 (5 bases each). The CDR3 totals 16 residues. Germline-derived CDR1 and CDR2 are SGHAT and FQNNGV. Trimming took 4 bases from V and 0 from J, leaving 13 bases between them. The chain's CDR3 is CASSSLGVSSYNEQFF. CDR3 sequence (DNA): TGTGCCAGCAGCTCCCTGGGGGTCTCCTCCTACAATGAGCAGTTCTTC.